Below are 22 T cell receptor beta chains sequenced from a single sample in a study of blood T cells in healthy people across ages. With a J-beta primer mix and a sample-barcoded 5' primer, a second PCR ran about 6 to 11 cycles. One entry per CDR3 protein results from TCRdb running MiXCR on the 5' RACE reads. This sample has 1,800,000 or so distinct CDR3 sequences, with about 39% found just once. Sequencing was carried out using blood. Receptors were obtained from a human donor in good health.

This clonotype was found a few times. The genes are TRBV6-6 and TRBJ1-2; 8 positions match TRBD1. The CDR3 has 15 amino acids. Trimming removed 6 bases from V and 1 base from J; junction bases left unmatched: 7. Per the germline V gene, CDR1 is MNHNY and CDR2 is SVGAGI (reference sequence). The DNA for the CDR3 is TGTGCCAGCAGCCTGACAGGGGTCCTTAACTATGGCTACACCTTC. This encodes CASSLTGVLNYGYTF.

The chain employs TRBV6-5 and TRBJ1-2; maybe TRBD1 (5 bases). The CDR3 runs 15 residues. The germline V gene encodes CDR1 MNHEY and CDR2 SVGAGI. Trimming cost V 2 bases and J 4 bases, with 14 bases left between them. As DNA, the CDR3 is TGTGCCAGCAGTTACGGGGCAGGAATGGGCTATGGCTACACCTTC. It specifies CASSYGAGMGYGYTF.

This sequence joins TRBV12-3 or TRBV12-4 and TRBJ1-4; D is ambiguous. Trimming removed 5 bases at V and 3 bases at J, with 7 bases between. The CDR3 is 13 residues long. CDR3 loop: CASSPPPNEKLFF. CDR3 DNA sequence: TGTGCCAGCAGTCCCCCCCCTAATGAAAAACTGTTTTTT.

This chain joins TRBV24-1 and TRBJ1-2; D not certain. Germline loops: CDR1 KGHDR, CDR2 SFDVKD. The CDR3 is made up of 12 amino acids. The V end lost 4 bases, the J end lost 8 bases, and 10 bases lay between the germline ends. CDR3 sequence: CATSDRDRGYTF. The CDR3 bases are TGTGCCACCAGTGACCGCGATCGGGGCTACACCTTC.

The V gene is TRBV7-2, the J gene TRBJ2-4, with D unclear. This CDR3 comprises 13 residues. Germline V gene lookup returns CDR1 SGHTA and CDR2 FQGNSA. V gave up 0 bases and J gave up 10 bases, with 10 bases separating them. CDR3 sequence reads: CASSLAVGGIQYF. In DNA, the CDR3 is TGTGCCAGCAGCTTAGCGGTCGGTGGGATTCAGTACTTC.

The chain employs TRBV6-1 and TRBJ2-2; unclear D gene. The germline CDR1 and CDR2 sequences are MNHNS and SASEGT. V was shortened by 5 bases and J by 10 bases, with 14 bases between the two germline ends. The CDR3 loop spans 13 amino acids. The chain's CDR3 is CASSPLREAELFF. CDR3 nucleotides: TGTGCCAGCAGTCCGCTCCGCGAAGCGGAGCTGTTTTTT.

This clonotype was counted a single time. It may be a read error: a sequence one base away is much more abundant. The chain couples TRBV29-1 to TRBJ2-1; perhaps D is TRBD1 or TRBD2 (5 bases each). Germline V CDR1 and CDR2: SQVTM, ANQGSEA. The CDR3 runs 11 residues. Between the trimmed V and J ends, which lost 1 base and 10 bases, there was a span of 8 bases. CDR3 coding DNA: TGCAGCGTTGAAGTGGGACGAGAGCAGTTCTTC. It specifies CSVEVGREQFF.

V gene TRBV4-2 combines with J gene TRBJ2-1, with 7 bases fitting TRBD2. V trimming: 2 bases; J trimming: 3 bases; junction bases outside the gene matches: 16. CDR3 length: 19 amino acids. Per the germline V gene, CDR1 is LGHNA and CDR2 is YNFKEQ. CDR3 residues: CASSQPHPQRLADYNEQFF. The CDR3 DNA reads TGTGCCAGCAGCCAACCCCACCCTCAACGTCTAGCGGACTACAATGAGCAGTTCTTC.

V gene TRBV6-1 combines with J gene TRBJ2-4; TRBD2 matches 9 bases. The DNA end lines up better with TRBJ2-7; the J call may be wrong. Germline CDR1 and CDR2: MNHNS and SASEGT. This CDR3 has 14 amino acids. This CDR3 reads CASRAGGNPYEQYF. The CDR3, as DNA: TGTGCCAGCAGGGCGGGGGGGAACCCCTACGAGCAGTACTTC.

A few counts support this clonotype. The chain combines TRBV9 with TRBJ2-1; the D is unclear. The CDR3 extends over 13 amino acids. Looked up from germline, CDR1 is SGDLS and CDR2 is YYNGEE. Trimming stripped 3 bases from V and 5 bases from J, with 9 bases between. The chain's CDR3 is CASSAGLNNEQFF. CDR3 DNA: TGTGCCAGCAGCGCCGGCCTTAACAATGAGCAGTTCTTC.

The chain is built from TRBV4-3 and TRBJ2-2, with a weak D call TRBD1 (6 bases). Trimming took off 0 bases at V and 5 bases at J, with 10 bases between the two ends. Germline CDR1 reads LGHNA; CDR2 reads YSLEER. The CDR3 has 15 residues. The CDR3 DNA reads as TGCGCCAGCAGCCAAGAAGACAGGTTTACCGGGGAGCTGTTTTTT. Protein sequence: CASSQEDRFTGELFF.

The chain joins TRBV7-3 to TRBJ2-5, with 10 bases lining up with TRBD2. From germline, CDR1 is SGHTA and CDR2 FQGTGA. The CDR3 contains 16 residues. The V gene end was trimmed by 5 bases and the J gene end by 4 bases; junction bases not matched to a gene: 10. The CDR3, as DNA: TGTGCCAGCAGCGCAAACCCCAGCGGGGGGGCAGAGACCCAGTACTTC. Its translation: CASSANPSGGAETQYF. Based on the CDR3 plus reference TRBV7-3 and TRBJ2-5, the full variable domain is GAGVSQTPSNKVTEKGKYVELRCDPISGHTALYWYRQSLGQGPEFLIYFQGTGAADDSGLPNDRFFAVRPEGSVSTLKIQRTERGDSAVYLCASSANPSGGAETQYFGPGTRLLVL.

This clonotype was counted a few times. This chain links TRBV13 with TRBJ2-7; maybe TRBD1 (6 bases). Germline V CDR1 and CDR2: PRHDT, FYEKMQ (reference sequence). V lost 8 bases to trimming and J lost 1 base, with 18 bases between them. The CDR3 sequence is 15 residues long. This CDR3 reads CASSTTGTISYEQYF. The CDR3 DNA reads TGTGCCAGCTCTACTACCGGGACAATATCCTACGAGCAGTACTTC.

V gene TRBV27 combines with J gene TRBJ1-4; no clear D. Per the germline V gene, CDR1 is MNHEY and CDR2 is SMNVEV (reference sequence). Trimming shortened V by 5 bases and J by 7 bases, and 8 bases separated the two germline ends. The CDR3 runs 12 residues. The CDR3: CASSPWGEKLFF. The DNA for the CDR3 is TGTGCCAGCAGTCCCTGGGGTGAAAAACTGTTTTTT.

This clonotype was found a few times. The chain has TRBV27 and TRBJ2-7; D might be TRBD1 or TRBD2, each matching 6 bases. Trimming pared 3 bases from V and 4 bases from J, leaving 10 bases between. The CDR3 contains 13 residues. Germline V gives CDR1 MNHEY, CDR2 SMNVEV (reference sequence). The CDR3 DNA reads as TGTGCCAGCAGTTTCCGGGGGCAGTACGAGCAGTACTTC. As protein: CASSFRGQYEQYF.

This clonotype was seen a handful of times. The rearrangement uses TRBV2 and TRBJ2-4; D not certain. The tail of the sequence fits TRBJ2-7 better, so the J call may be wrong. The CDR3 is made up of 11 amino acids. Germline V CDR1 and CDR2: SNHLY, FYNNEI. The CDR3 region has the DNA TGTGCCAGCAGTCCTAACAACGAGCAGTACTTC. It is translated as CASSPNNEQYF.

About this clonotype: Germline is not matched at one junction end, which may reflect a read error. CDR3 sequence: CASSASLSGANVMTF. The CDR3 DNA is TGTGCCAGCAGCGCCTCCCTCTCTGGGGCCAACGTCATGACTTTC. The genes are TRBV9 and TRBJ2-6, with D possibly matching TRBD1 (5 bases). Germline V gene lookup returns CDR1 SGDLS and CDR2 YYNGEE. The CDR3 consists of 15 residues.

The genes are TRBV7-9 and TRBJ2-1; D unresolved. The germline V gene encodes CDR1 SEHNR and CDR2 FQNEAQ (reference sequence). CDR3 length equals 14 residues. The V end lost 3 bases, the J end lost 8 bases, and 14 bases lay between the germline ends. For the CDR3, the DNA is TGTGCCAGCAGCTTTAATGCAGGTGCGGATGAGCAGTTCTTC. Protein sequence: CASSFNAGADEQFF.

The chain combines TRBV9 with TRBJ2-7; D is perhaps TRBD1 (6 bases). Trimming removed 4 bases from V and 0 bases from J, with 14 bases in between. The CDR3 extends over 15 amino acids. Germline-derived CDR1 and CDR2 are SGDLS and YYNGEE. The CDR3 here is CASSQGQWSSYEQYF. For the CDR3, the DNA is TGTGCCAGCAGCCAAGGACAGTGGAGCTCCTACGAGCAGTACTTC. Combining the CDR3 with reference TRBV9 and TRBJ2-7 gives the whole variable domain DSGVTQTPKHLITATGQRVTLRCSPRSGDLSVYWYQQSLDQGLQFLIQYYNGEERAKGNILERFSAQQFPDLHSELNLSSLELGDSALYFCASSQGQWSSYEQYFGPGTRLTVT.

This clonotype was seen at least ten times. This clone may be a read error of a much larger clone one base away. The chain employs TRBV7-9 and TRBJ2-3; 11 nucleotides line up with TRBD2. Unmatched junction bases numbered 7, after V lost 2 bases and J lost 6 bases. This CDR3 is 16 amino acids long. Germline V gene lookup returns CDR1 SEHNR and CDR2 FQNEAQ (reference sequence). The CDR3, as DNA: TGTGCCAGCAGCTTATCGGCTAGCGGGGGGTGTGATACGCAGTATTTT. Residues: CASSLSASGGCDTQYF.

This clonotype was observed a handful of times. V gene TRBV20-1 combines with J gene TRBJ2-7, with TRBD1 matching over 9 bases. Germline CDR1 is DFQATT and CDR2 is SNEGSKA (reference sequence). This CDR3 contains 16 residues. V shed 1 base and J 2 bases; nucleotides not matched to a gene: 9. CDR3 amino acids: CSARVVGQGFAYEQYF. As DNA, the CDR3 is TGCAGTGCTAGAGTTGTAGGACAGGGGTTCGCCTACGAGCAGTACTTC.

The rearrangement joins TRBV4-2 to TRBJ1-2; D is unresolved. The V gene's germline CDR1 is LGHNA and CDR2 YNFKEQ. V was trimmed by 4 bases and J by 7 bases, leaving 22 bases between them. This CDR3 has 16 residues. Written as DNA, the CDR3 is TGTGCCAGCAGCCTTGATCAGACCGGCCTTGACTGTGGCTACACCTTC. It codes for CASSLDQTGLDCGYTF.